Each of the 29 T cell receptor beta chains below was sequenced from the same sample in a study of shared clonotypes between healthy human individuals. Terminally differentiated effector memory CD45RA+ cells were excluded from the naive CD8 cells, which were CD45RO-negative and positively selected for CCR7. Assay used: immunoSEQ multiplex PCR; TCRdb lists only in-frame clones, some missing. The table includes about 2,200,000 clones, more than 85% detected once. Sequenced sample: naive CD8+ T cells from PBMCs. The receptors originated from a man younger than 35 in good health. Some clones in this sample may be carry-over from other donors' samples.

This clone was seen a single time. The chain joins TRBV4-3 to TRBJ1-1; D ambiguous. Trimming shortened V by 0 bases and J by 0 bases, and 17 bases separated the two germline ends. This CDR3 is built from 18 residues. CDR1 LGHNA and CDR2 YSLEER come from the germline V gene. This chain's CDR3 is CASSQDTVGSPLNTEAFF. Written as DNA, the CDR3 is TGCGCCAGCAGCCAAGATACTGTGGGGAGCCCTTTGAACACTGAAGCTTTCTTT.

V and J are TRBV2 and TRBJ2-3; D tentatively fits TRBD1 or TRBD2 (5 bases each). V gave up 6 bases and J gave up 2 bases, with 15 bases separating them. Germline CDR1 reads SNHLY; CDR2 reads FYNNEI. The CDR3 covers 15 residues. The CDR3 DNA follows: TGTGCCAGCAGGGGGACGGCCTTTAACACAGATACGCAGTATTTT. This encodes CASRGTAFNTDTQYF. The whole variable domain, remainder taken from reference TRBV2 and TRBJ2-3, is EPEVTQTPSHQVTQMGQEVILRCVPISNHLYFYWYRQILGQKVEFLVSFYNNEISEKSEIFDDQFSVERPDGSNFTLKIRSTKLEDSAMYFCASRGTAFNTDTQYFGPGTRLTVL.

The V call is TRBV9, the J call TRBJ2-1, with 9 positions matching TRBD2. V dropped 5 bases and J dropped 8; count of bases not matched to a gene: 11. CDR1 is SGDLS, CDR2 YYNGEE, per germline. The CDR3 is 15 amino acids. The CDR3 region is CASRAYGGRDDEQFF. The CDR3 bases are TGTGCCAGCAGGGCCTATGGCGGGAGGGACGATGAGCAGTTCTTC.

J is TRBJ2-2 and V is TRBV11-3, with D unclear. The V end lost 0 bases, the J end lost 8 bases, and 4 bases lay between the germline ends. The CDR3 is made up of 12 amino acids. Germline V CDR1 and CDR2: SGHNT, YENEEA. The CDR3 sequence: CASSLEAGELFF. The CDR3 DNA reads TGTGCCAGCAGCTTAGAGGCAGGGGAGCTGTTTTTT.

Here the CDR3 reads CASSPGYELFF. The CDR3 DNA follows: TGTGCCAGCAGCCCGGGGTATGAACTGTTTTTT. V is TRBV7-8 and J is TRBJ1-4; D is undetermined. Germline loops: CDR1 SGHVS, CDR2 FQNEAQ. V dropped 5 bases and J dropped 12 bases, with 10 bases sitting between them. The CDR3 covers 11 residues.

V usage is TRBV11-2 and J usage is TRBJ1-1, with D tentatively TRBD1 (5 bases). The CDR3 loop spans 15 amino acids. Trimming took off 5 bases at V and 1 base at J, with 14 bases between the two ends. Germline CDR1 is SGHAT and CDR2 is FQNNGV. The CDR3 region is CASSQGPGGNTEAFF. CDR3 DNA: TGTGCCAGCAGCCAGGGACCCGGGGGGAACACTGAAGCTTTCTTT. Supplemented by reference TRBV11-2 and TRBJ1-1, the full variable domain reads EAGVAQSPRYKIIEKRQSVAFWCNPISGHATLYWYQQILGQGPKLLIQFQNNGVVDDSQLPKDRFSAERLKGVDSTLKIQPAKLEDSAVYLCASSQGPGGNTEAFFGQGTRLTVV.

This chain joins TRBV30 and TRBJ2-1; 14 bases agree with TRBD2. The CDR3 covers 18 residues. V shed 5 bases, J shed 5 bases, and the junction held 14 bases outside the gene matches. Germline V gene data show CDR1 as GTSNPN and CDR2 as SVGIG (reference sequence). The CDR3 protein is CAWRGPGPGLAGDNEQFF. The CDR3 DNA sequence: TGTGCCTGGCGAGGACCAGGCCCGGGACTAGCGGGAGACAATGAGCAGTTCTTC.

The chain has TRBV25-1 and TRBJ2-5, with D possibly TRBD2 on 6 matching bases. Between the trimmed V and J ends, which lost 1 base and 5 bases, there was a span of 11 bases. CDR1 MGHDK and CDR2 SYGVNS come from the germline V gene. This CDR3 is built from 14 residues. This CDR3 is CASSEFGGEETQYF. DNA of the CDR3: TGTGCCAGCAGTGAATTCGGCGGGGAGGAGACCCAGTACTTC.

Written as DNA, the CDR3 is TGTGCCAGCAGCTTGGAGCCGGGCACAACAAATGGCAATCAGCCCCAGCATTTT. This encodes CASSLEPGTTNGNQPQHF. The V call is TRBV5-4, the J call TRBJ1-5; D remains unclear. V shed 0 bases and J shed 2 bases, with 18 bases lying between them. CDR1 is SGHNT, CDR2 YYREEE, per germline (reference sequence). This CDR3 contains 18 residues.

The gene calls are TRBV7-9 and TRBJ1-1; 10 bases align to TRBD1. V dropped 5 bases and J dropped 1; count of bases not matched to a gene: 7. Germline V CDR1 and CDR2: SEHNR, FQNEAQ (reference sequence). This CDR3 is built from 16 residues. Written as DNA, the CDR3 is TGTGCCAGCAGCCACCGACAGGGGGCGGGGAACACTGAAGCTTTCTTT. Amino acid sequence: CASSHRQGAGNTEAFF. Filled out from reference TRBV7-9 and TRBJ1-1, the complete variable domain reads DTGVSQNPRHKITKRGQNVTFRCDPISEHNRLYWYRQTLGQGPEFLTYFQNEAQLEKSRLLSDRFSAERPKGSFSTLEIQRTEQGDSAMYLCASSHRQGAGNTEAFFGQGTRLTVV.

V is TRBV6-5 and J is TRBJ1-1; D call uncertain. With 0 bases removed from V and 5 bases from J, the gap between germline ends came to 16 bases. The CDR3 loop spans 16 amino acids. Per the germline V gene, CDR1 is MNHEY and CDR2 is SVGAGI. The CDR3 reads CASSYSLPGSNTEAFF. DNA for the CDR3: TGTGCCAGCAGTTACTCCCTCCCGGGTTCAAATACTGAAGCTTTCTTT.

V and J are TRBV5-4 and TRBJ1-2; D not resolved. Between the trimmed V and J ends, which lost 0 bases and 6 bases, there was a span of 15 bases. CDR3 length: 15 residues. CDR1 is SGHNT, CDR2 YYREEE, per germline (reference sequence). The DNA for the CDR3 is TGTGCCAGCAGCTTGGCTCTGGCAGGAACTGATGGCTACACCTTC. This gives the protein CASSLALAGTDGYTF. The complete variable domain, with remaining parts taken from reference TRBV5-4 and TRBJ1-2, reads ETGVTQSPTHLIKTRGQQVTLRCSSQSGHNTVSWYQQALGQGPQFIFQYYREEENGRGNFPPRFSGLQFPNYSSELNVNALELDDSALYLCASSLALAGTDGYTFGSGTRLTVV.

This clone was detected once. This chain joins TRBV27 and TRBJ2-7; 8 bases map to TRBD1. V was clipped by 1 base and J by 4 bases; unmatched bases: 3. Germline CDR1 and CDR2: MNHEY and SMNVEV (reference sequence). The CDR3 is 14 amino acids. The CDR3 here is CASSLLTGEYEQYF. Written as DNA, the CDR3 is TGTGCCAGCAGTTTATTGACAGGGGAGTACGAGCAGTACTTC.

This sequence joins TRBV27 and TRBJ2-7; perhaps D is TRBD1 or TRBD2 (5 bases each). V was pared by 1 base and J by 6 bases, with 13 bases between. Germline assignment: CDR1 MNHEY and CDR2 SMNVEV (reference sequence). This CDR3 contains 14 residues. The CDR3 protein is CASSLFRGTGEQYF. The CDR3 DNA follows: TGTGCCAGCAGTTTATTTCGAGGGACGGGCGAGCAGTACTTC.

The chain is built from TRBV19 and TRBJ2-4, with TRBD1 matching over 10 bases. Germline trimming cut 9 bases from V and 8 bases from J; bases unmatched to any gene: 13. Germline V gene data show CDR1 as LNHDA and CDR2 as SQIVND (reference sequence). The CDR3 is made up of 15 amino acids. CDR3 nucleotide sequence: TGTGCCAGCAGAGACCGGGACAGGGGCCCGGACATTCAGTACTTC. It translates to CASRDRDRGPDIQYF.

The chain recombines TRBV19 with TRBJ1-1; 9 bases match TRBD1. Germline assignment: CDR1 LNHDA and CDR2 SQIVND (reference sequence). CDR3 length: 17 amino acids. The ends lost 5 bases at V and 0 bases at J; junction bases unmatched: 10. The CDR3 spells CASSGDRAGPLNTEAFF. In nucleotides, the CDR3 is TGTGCCAGTAGTGGGGACAGGGCAGGACCATTGAACACTGAAGCTTTCTTT.

As to this clone: Mismatch with germline at one junction end may stem from a read error. The chain joins TRBV20-1 to TRBJ1-3; possible D gene TRBD1, 6 bases. The CDR3 covers 11 residues. The germline gives CDR1 DFQATT, CDR2 SNEGSKA (reference sequence). The CDR3 coding sequence is TGCAGTGCTAGAGCGCAGGGGATGTACCATTTT. Residues: CSARAQGMYHF.

The chain has TRBV15 and TRBJ1-1; 7 nucleotides match TRBD1. This CDR3 comprises 13 residues. Trimming cost V 6 bases and J 11 bases; bases outside gene matches: 12. Germline V lookup: CDR1 LNHNV, CDR2 YYDKDF (reference sequence). The CDR3 DNA reads as TGTGCCACCAGAGGGGGCCGGGCGAATAAGGCTTTCTTT. Translation gives CATRGGRANKAFF. Together with reference TRBV15 and TRBJ1-1, the CDR3 gives the full variable domain: DAMVIQNPRYQVTQFGKPVTLSCSQTLNHNVMYWYQQKSSQAPKLLFHYYDKDFNNEADTPDNFQSRRPNTSFCFLDIRSPGLGDTAMYLCATRGGRANKAFFGQGTRLTVV.

The gene calls are TRBV9 and TRBJ2-5; 8 bases align to TRBD1. The germline V gene has CDR1 SGDLS and CDR2 YYNGEE. The CDR3 sequence is 16 residues long. V was pared by 0 bases and J by 5 bases, with 9 bases of the junction left unmatched. CDR3 region: CASSVEAGGAGETQYF. The CDR3, as DNA: TGTGCCAGCAGCGTAGAGGCAGGGGGCGCGGGGGAGACCCAGTACTTC. Combining the CDR3 with reference TRBV9 and TRBJ2-5 gives the whole variable domain DSGVTQTPKHLITATGQRVTLRCSPRSGDLSVYWYQQSLDQGLQFLIQYYNGEERAKGNILERFSAQQFPDLHSELNLSSLELGDSALYFCASSVEAGGAGETQYFGPGTRLLVL.

This chain connects TRBV7-9 to TRBJ1-4; D is perhaps TRBD1 (5 bases). This CDR3 is built from 16 residues. Germline V gives CDR1 SEHNR, CDR2 FQNEAQ (reference sequence). V shed 0 bases and J shed 6 bases, with 14 bases lying between them. CDR3 nucleotide sequence: TGTGCCAGCAGCTTAGCAGGGGCGTCGTGGGATGAAAAACTGTTTTTT. It is translated as CASSLAGASWDEKLFF.

This chain uses TRBV19 with TRBJ2-7; D might be TRBD2 (7 bases). The CDR3 has 16 residues. V was pared by 7 bases and J by 1 base, with 20 bases between. Germline CDR1 is LNHDA and CDR2 is SQIVND (reference sequence). The CDR3 DNA reads TGTGCCAGTACCCCCTCGGACGGGGGGCGGTCCTACGAGCAGTACTTC. Translated, it gives CASTPSDGGRSYEQYF.

As for this clone: Different DNA sequences within this sample yield the same CDR3. The rearrangement uses TRBV27 and TRBJ2-2; no clear D. The CDR3 loop spans 14 amino acids. Per the germline V gene, CDR1 is MNHEY and CDR2 is SMNVEV (reference sequence). The V end was cut by 1 base, the J end by 4 bases, with 7 bases between. The CDR3 nucleotides read TGTGCCAGCAGTTTATTAGGGCGCACCGGGGAGCTGTTTTTT. Its translation: CASSLLGRTGELFF.

The chain carries TRBV7-2 and TRBJ2-3; 13 bases map to TRBD2. The CDR3 is 17 amino acids. Looked up from germline, CDR1 is SGHTA and CDR2 is FQGNSA. V shed 1 base and J 6 bases; nucleotides not matched to a gene: 7. In DNA, the CDR3 is TGTGCCAGCAGCTTAGTCCCCGGACTAGCGGGAGTGGATACGCAGTATTTT. Its translation: CASSLVPGLAGVDTQYF.

V usage is TRBV19 and J usage is TRBJ1-1; D gene ambiguous. The CDR3 loop spans 13 amino acids. Deletions cut 5 bases from V and 6 bases from J, with 13 bases between. Germline CDR1 and CDR2: LNHDA and SQIVND (reference sequence). The CDR3 nucleotides read TGTGCCAGTAGTTTAGTGGGGTTGGCTGAAGCTTTCTTT. Residues: CASSLVGLAEAFF. Based on the CDR3 plus reference TRBV19 and TRBJ1-1, the full variable domain is DGGITQSPKYLFRKEGQNVTLSCEQNLNHDAMYWYRQDPGQGLRLIYYSQIVNDFQKGDIAEGYSVSREKKESFPLTVTSAQKNPTAFYLCASSLVGLAEAFFGQGTRLTVV.

This chain connects TRBV29-1 to TRBJ2-1; a weak D match, TRBD2 (5 bases). Germline CDR1 reads SQVTM; CDR2 reads ANQGSEA. The V end lost 3 bases, the J end lost 8 bases, and 14 bases lay between the germline ends. The CDR3 has 13 residues. CDR3 region: CSVEASRGYEQFF. Here the CDR3 DNA reads TGCAGCGTTGAGGCTAGCAGAGGGTATGAGCAGTTCTTC.

The chain links TRBV6-1 to TRBJ1-5; TRBD1 might be the D (5 bases). This CDR3 contains 14 residues. Trimming left V 6 bases short and J 3 bases short, with 12 bases between. Germline V gene lookup returns CDR1 MNHNS and CDR2 SASEGT. DNA of the CDR3: TGTGCCAGCAGGTCGGGCAGGGACAATCAGCCCCAGCATTTT. Translating gives CASRSGRDNQPQHF.

V and J are TRBV19 and TRBJ1-1; D gene unclear. From germline, CDR1 is LNHDA and CDR2 SQIVND (reference sequence). The CDR3 runs 14 residues. Trimming removed 4 bases from V and 3 bases from J, with 12 bases in between. CDR3 in amino acids: CASSNLMGYTEAFF. The DNA of the CDR3 is TGTGCCAGTAGTAACCTGATGGGTTACACTGAAGCTTTCTTT.

The count of this clone is one. The chain carries TRBV27 and TRBJ1-5; the D is unclear. This CDR3 has 12 residues. The V end was cut by 4 bases, the J end by 7 bases, with 8 bases between. Germline CDR1 reads MNHEY; CDR2 reads SMNVEV (reference sequence). The CDR3 sequence: CASSSPMQPQHF. The CDR3 DNA sequence: TGTGCCAGCAGTTCGCCCATGCAGCCCCAGCATTTT.

The chain joins TRBV7-9 to TRBJ2-3; TRBD1 or TRBD2 may be the D gene (5 bases each). Trimming took 0 bases from V and 0 from J, leaving 7 bases between them. The germline gives CDR1 SEHNR, CDR2 FQNEAQ (reference sequence). The CDR3 totals 15 residues. The CDR3 coding sequence is TGTGCCAGCAGCTTAGCATGGGGGAGCACAGATACGCAGTATTTT. It specifies CASSLAWGSTDTQYF.